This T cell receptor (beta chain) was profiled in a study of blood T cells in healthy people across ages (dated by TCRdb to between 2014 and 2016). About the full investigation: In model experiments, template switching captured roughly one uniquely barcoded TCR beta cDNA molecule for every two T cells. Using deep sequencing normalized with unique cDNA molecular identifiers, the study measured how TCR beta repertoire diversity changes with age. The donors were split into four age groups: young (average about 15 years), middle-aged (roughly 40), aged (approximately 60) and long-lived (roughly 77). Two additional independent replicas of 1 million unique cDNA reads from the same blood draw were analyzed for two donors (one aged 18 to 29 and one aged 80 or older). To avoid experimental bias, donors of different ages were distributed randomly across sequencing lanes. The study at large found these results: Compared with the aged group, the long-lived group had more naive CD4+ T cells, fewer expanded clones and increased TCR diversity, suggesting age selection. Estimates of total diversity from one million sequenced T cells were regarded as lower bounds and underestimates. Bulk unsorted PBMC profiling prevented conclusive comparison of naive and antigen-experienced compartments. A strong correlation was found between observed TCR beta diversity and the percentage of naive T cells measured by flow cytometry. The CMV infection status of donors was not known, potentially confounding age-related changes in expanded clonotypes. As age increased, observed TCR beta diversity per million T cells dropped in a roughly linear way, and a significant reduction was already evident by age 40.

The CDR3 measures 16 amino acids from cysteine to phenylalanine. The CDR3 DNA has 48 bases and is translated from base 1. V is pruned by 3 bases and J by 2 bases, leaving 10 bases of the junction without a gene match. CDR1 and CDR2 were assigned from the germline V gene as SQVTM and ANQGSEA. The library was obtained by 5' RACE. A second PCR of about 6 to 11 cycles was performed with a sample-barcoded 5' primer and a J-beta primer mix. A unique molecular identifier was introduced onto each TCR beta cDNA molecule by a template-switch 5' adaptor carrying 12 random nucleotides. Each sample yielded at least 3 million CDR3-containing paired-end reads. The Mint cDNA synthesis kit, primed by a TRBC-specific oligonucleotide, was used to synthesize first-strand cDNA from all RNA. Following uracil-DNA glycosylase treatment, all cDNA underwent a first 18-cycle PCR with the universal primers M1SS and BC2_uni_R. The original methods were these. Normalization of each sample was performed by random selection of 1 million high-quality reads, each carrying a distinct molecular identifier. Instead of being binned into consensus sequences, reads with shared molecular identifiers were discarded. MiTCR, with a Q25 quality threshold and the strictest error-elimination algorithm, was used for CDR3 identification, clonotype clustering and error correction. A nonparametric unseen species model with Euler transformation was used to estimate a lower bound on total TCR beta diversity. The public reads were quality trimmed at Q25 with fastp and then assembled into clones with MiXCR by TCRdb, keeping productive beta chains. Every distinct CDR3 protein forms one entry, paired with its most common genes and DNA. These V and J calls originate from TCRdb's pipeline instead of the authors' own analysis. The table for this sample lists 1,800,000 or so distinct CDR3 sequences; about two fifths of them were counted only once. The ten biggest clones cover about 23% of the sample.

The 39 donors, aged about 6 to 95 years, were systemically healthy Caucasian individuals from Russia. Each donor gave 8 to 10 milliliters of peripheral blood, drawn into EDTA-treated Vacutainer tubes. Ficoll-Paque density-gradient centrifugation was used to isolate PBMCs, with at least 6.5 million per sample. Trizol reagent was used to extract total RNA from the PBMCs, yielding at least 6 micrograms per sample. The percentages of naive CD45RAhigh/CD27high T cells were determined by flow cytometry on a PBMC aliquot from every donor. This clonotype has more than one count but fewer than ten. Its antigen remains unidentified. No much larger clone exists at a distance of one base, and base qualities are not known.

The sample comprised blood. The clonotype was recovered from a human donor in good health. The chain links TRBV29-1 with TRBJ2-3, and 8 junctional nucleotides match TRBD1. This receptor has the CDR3 CSVEGQASSPTDTQYF. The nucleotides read TGCAGCGTTGAGGGACAGGCCAGCAGCCCCACAGATACGCAGTATTTT.